Following are 8 T cell receptor beta chains from one sample sequenced in a study of shared clonotypes between healthy human individuals. Produced via immunoSEQ multiplex PCR; TCRdb's table is partial and in-frame only. The sample holds about 820,000 clones, almost 95% seen once. In the naive CD8 group, cells lacked CD45RO and were positively selected for CCR7, so terminally differentiated effector memory CD45RA+ cells were left out. Material: naive CD8+ T cells sorted from blood. Receptors were obtained from a man aged 30-40 years in good health.

This chain connects TRBV7-9 to TRBJ2-3; 11 bases fit TRBD1. The CDR3 covers 16 residues. Germline V gene sequence: CDR1 SEHNR, CDR2 FQNEAQ (reference sequence). The junction had 2 bases not matched to a gene; V was cut back by 1 base and J by 2 bases. For the CDR3, the DNA is TGTGCCAGCAGCTTAGTGGACAGGGGGCTCACAGATACGCAGTATTTT. Residues: CASSLVDRGLTDTQYF.

This rearrangement joins TRBV7-2 to TRBJ2-2; D uncertain. Germline V gives CDR1 SGHTA, CDR2 FQGNSA. V shed 1 base and J shed 6 bases, with 9 bases lying between them. This CDR3 comprises 14 residues. CDR3 in amino acids: CASSLGWAAGELFF. CDR3 nucleotide sequence: TGTGCCAGCAGCTTAGGATGGGCCGCCGGGGAGCTGTTTTTT.

The chain has TRBV28 and TRBJ2-7; 7 nucleotides align to TRBD2. This CDR3 spans 14 amino acids. Germline V gene data show CDR1 as MDHEN and CDR2 as SYDVKM. Germline trimming cut 8 bases from V and 0 bases from J; bases unmatched to any gene: 7. The CDR3 nucleotides read TGTGCCAGCCAGAGGCGGGGGAACTCCTACGAGCAGTACTTC. Amino acid sequence: CASQRRGNSYEQYF.

This clone was seen only once. The V gene is TRBV11-2, the J gene TRBJ2-4; D gene ambiguous. The CDR3 length is 12 residues. Trimming left V 5 bases short and J 6 bases short, with 8 bases between. CDR1 and CDR2 from the germline V gene are SGHAT and FQNNGV. The chain's CDR3 is CASSPSGNIQYF. In DNA form, the CDR3 reads TGTGCCAGCAGCCCCTCCGGAAACATTCAGTACTTC.

The chain couples TRBV5-6 to TRBJ2-3; 9 positions match TRBD2. Germline values: CDR1 SGHDT, CDR2 YYEEEE. The CDR3 covers 17 residues. Trimming took 4 bases from V and 0 from J; bases not matched to a gene: 9. As DNA, the CDR3 is TGTGCCAGCAGCCCGGATATAGCGGGAGCTAGCACAGATACGCAGTATTTT. Translating gives CASSPDIAGASTDTQYF.

This clone has more than one count but fewer than ten. The rearrangement uses TRBV30 and TRBJ2-3; D is uncertain. CDR3 length: 10 residues. Germline CDR1 reads GTSNPN; CDR2 reads SVGIG (reference sequence). V gave up 1 base and J gave up 5 bases, with 1 base separating them. CDR3 residues: CAWSGDTQYF. The CDR3 bases are TGTGCCTGGAGTGGAGATACGCAGTATTTT. The full variable domain, completed using reference TRBV30 and TRBJ2-3, is SQTIHQWPATLVQPVGSPLSLECTVEGTSNPNLYWYRQAAGRGLQLLFYSVGIGQISSEVPQNLSASRPQDRQFILSSKKLLLSDSGFYLCAWSGDTQYFGPGTRLTVL.

The genes are TRBV7-9 and TRBJ2-3; 9 positions match TRBD2. V was pared by 8 bases and J by 3 bases, with 6 bases of the junction left unmatched. This CDR3 is built from 14 residues. The germline V gene has CDR1 SEHNR and CDR2 FQNEAQ (reference sequence). The CDR3 sequence: CASWAGGQTDTQYF. CDR3 bases: TGTGCCAGCTGGGCGGGAGGGCAGACAGATACGCAGTATTTT.

This clone was seen once. The chain joins TRBV7-9 to TRBJ2-7; 7 bases line up with TRBD1. The CDR3 extends over 16 amino acids. CDR1 is SEHNR, CDR2 FQNEAQ, per germline (reference sequence). J was trimmed by 1 base and V by 4 bases; bases with no gene match: 10. CDR3 in amino acids: CASSSRNLGQSYEQYF. The CDR3 DNA reads as TGTGCCAGCAGCTCCCGCAACCTGGGACAGTCCTACGAGCAGTACTTC.